The next 25 T cell receptor beta chains were all read from a single sample in a study of identical twins. MiXCR, applied by TCRdb to the 5' RACE reads, yields one record per CDR3 protein. The repertoire holds 350,000 to 400,000 distinct CDR3 sequences, with about 10% as singletons. Sequenced input: naive T cells sorted from blood. Source of these receptors: a woman in her 50s in good health.

The sample holds a few counts of this clonotype. The J gene is TRBJ1-5, the V gene TRBV7-8; D is unclear. CDR1 and CDR2 from the germline V gene are SGHVS and FQNEAQ. Deletions cut 2 bases from V and 0 bases from J, with 17 bases between. This CDR3 is built from 18 residues. The CDR3 is CASSLSRQHEYSNQPQHF. The CDR3 DNA reads as TGTGCCAGCAGCTTATCAAGGCAGCACGAATATAGCAATCAGCCCCAGCATTTT.

This clonotype was counted only a few times. The chain combines TRBV3-1 with TRBJ2-5; 10 nucleotides align to TRBD2. J was trimmed by 1 base and V by 0 bases; bases with no gene match: 5. The germline gives CDR1 LGHDT, CDR2 YNNKEL (reference sequence). This CDR3 region has 17 residues. The CDR3: CASSQDRRTSGQETQYF. The CDR3 DNA follows: TGTGCCAGCAGCCAAGATCGGAGGACTAGCGGCCAAGAGACCCAGTACTTC.

At least ten counts were recorded for this clonotype. The V call is TRBV29-1, the J call TRBJ2-3; 7 nucleotides agree with TRBD1. V shed 6 bases, J shed 4 bases, and the junction held 4 bases outside the gene matches. Germline-derived CDR1 and CDR2 are SQVTM and ANQGSEA. This CDR3 has 12 residues. The CDR3 DNA sequence: TGCAGCGTGAGACAGGGACCAGATACGCAGTATTTT. It codes for CSVRQGPDTQYF.

This clonotype was found a few times. The CDR3 loop is CASSTALEQFF. The CDR3 nucleotides read TGTGCCAGCAGTACCGCTCTTGAGCAGTTCTTC. The chain couples TRBV6-5 to TRBJ2-1; no reliable D call. The V end lost 5 bases, the J end lost 9 bases, and 8 bases lay between the germline ends. The CDR3 has 11 amino acids. Germline V gene lookup returns CDR1 MNHEY and CDR2 SVGAGI.

This clonotype was detected only a few times. The rearrangement joins TRBV11-2 to TRBJ2-7; 7 bases are a match to TRBD1. V trimming: 4 bases; J trimming: 7 bases; junction bases outside the gene matches: 13. The CDR3 length is 15 residues. Germline values: CDR1 SGHAT, CDR2 FQNNGV. CDR3 sequence (DNA): TGTGCCAGCAGCTCTCCGACGACAGGGATGGGAGAGCAGTACGTC. Protein product: CASSSPTTGMGEQYV.

This clonotype came up many times. The gene calls are TRBV7-8 and TRBJ2-1, with D possibly matching TRBD2 (6 bases). V was pared by 5 bases and J by 0 bases, with 17 bases between. CDR3 length: 17 residues. Looked up from germline, CDR1 is SGHVS and CDR2 is FQNEAQ. DNA for the CDR3: TGTGCCAGCAGCGGAGATCGACGGGAGAGCTCCTACAATGAGCAGTTCTTC. Translated: CASSGDRRESSYNEQFF.

The chain employs TRBV20-1 and TRBJ2-3; 8 bases are shared with TRBD2. This CDR3 spans 14 amino acids. CDR1 is DFQATT and CDR2 is SNEGSKA in the germline V gene (reference sequence). V was clipped by 4 bases and J by 1 base; unmatched bases: 4. Written as DNA, the CDR3 is TGCAGTGCTATAGCGGGATACGGCACAGATACGCAGTATTTT. Its protein product is CSAIAGYGTDTQYF.

This clonotype has a count of ten or more. The chain recombines TRBV5-5 with TRBJ2-7, with TRBD2 as a possible D gene (5 bases). This CDR3 comprises 14 residues. The ends were cut back, 4 bases at V and 2 bases at J, with 13 bases in the middle. The germline V gene has CDR1 SGHKS and CDR2 YYEKEE (reference sequence). CDR3 coding DNA: TGTGCCAGCAGCCGAGGAAGAGGGACCTACGAGCAGTACGTC. This sequence encodes CASSRGRGTYEQYV.

This clonotype appeared many times. This chain links TRBV5-4 with TRBJ2-1, with D uncertain. V was shortened by 0 bases and J by 0 bases, with 7 bases between the two germline ends. Germline V CDR1 and CDR2: SGHNT, YYREEE (reference sequence). This CDR3 has 15 amino acids. CDR3 region: CASSLDQSSYNEQFF. DNA for the CDR3: TGTGCCAGCAGCTTGGATCAGAGCTCCTACAATGAGCAGTTCTTC.

This clonotype appeared many times. CDR3 in DNA: TGCGCCAGCAGTACTCTCCAGGGAGCGAACACCGGGGAGCTGTTTTTT. Translating it yields CASSTLQGANTGELFF. The V call is TRBV5-1, the J call TRBJ2-2; D possibly matches TRBD1 or TRBD2 (5 bases each). This CDR3 has 16 residues. Trimming shortened V by 5 bases and J by 0 bases, and 14 bases separated the two germline ends. Germline V gene data show CDR1 as SGHRS and CDR2 as YFSETQ.

This CDR3 reads CASSLVRSGRAGSYNEQFF. The CDR3 nucleotides are TGCGCCAGCAGCTTGGTACGTAGCGGGAGGGCCGGCTCCTACAATGAGCAGTTCTTC. This chain connects TRBV5-1 to TRBJ2-1; 11 bases align to TRBD2. After removal of 0 bases from V and 0 bases from J, the junction contained 8 bases not matched to a gene. CDR1 and CDR2 (germline): SGHRS, YFSETQ. The CDR3 extends over 19 amino acids.

This clonotype was detected only a few times. The V call is TRBV25-1, the J call TRBJ1-1; 9 positions match TRBD1. The J segment lost 12 bases and the V segment lost 3 bases, leaving 8 bases of the junction unmatched. The CDR3 runs to 13 residues. Germline loops: CDR1 MGHDK, CDR2 SYGVNS. The chain's CDR3 is CASSELRGQGTFF. The CDR3 DNA follows: TGTGCCAGCAGTGAGCTGAGGGGACAGGGTACTTTCTTT.

The sample holds a few counts of this clonotype. This chain links TRBV5-6 with TRBJ2-7; 8 bases are shared with TRBD2. The length of the CDR3 is 15 residues. CDR1 is SGHDT and CDR2 is YYEEEE in the germline V gene. The V and J ends lost 1 base and 3 bases, in that order; junction bases with no gene match: 6. The DNA of the CDR3 is TGTGCCAGCAGCTTGCGGGGGGGGCGTCACTACGAGCAGTACTTC. This sequence encodes CASSLRGGRHYEQYF. The complete variable domain, with remaining parts taken from reference TRBV5-6 and TRBJ2-7, reads DAGVTQSPTHLIKTRGQQVTLRCSPKSGHDTVSWYQQALGQGPQFIFQYYEEEERQRGNFPDRFSGHQFPNYSSELNVNALLLGDSALYLCASSLRGGRHYEQYFGPGTRLTVT.

In its sample, this clonotype was seen many times. The chain joins TRBV7-8 to TRBJ2-1, with D possibly matching TRBD2 (5 bases). V lost 4 bases to trimming and J lost 8 bases, with 18 bases between them. The CDR3 spans 15 residues. Germline CDR1 is SGHVS and CDR2 is FQNEAQ. For the CDR3, the DNA is TGTGCCAGCAGCTCCCCCGGGGATATTGACTATGAGCAGTTCTTC. Residues: CASSSPGDIDYEQFF. Complete variable domain (other parts from reference TRBV7-8 and TRBJ2-1): GAGVSQSPRYKVAKRGQDVALRCDPISGHVSLFWYQQALGQGPEFLTYFQNEAQLDKSGLPSDRFFAERPEGSVSTLKIQRTQQEDSAVYLCASSSPGDIDYEQFFGPGTRLTVL.

This clonotype was observed a handful of times. The chain employs TRBV12-3 or TRBV12-4 and TRBJ2-7; the D gene is possibly TRBD1 (6 bases). CDR3 size: 16 residues. V was shortened by 8 bases and J by 3 bases, with 23 bases between the two germline ends. The CDR3 nucleotides are TGTGCCAGCGGGGGACCCAGGGGTCAGCGCCTCTACGAGCAGTACTTC. This translates into CASGGPRGQRLYEQYF.

V gene TRBV5-1 combines with J gene TRBJ1-1, with D uncertain. V shed 4 bases and J shed 7 bases, with 14 bases lying between them. This CDR3 is 13 amino acids long. Germline V gene data show CDR1 as SGHRS and CDR2 as YFSETQ. In nucleotides, the CDR3 is TGCGCCAGCAGCAGCCCCCCGGGGAATGAAGCTTTCTTT. Protein: CASSSPPGNEAFF.

This clonotype came up a few times. The chain carries TRBV2 and TRBJ2-7, with a possible D match to TRBD2 (5 bases). Germline values: CDR1 SNHLY, CDR2 FYNNEI. Trimming shortened V by 10 bases and J by 0 bases, and 19 bases separated the two germline ends. This CDR3 contains 15 residues. CDR3: CAIGILAPLSYEQYF. Here the CDR3 DNA reads TGTGCCATCGGAATCCTAGCCCCGCTCTCCTACGAGCAGTACTTC.

This sequence joins TRBV19 and TRBJ1-5, with a tentative D call TRBD1 (5 bases). Looked up from germline, CDR1 is LNHDA and CDR2 is SQIVND (reference sequence). Trimming took 7 bases from V and 4 from J, leaving 17 bases between them. The CDR3 contains 15 residues. CDR3 sequence: CASNKLRDPNQPQHF. CDR3 DNA: TGTGCCAGTAATAAACTGAGGGACCCAAATCAGCCCCAGCATTTT.

This clonotype has at least ten counts. The genes are TRBV12-3 or TRBV12-4 and TRBJ1-1; D remains ambiguous. Trimming took 8 bases from V and 1 from J, leaving 14 bases between them. The CDR3 is made up of 14 amino acids. The CDR3 reads CASVTGRSNTEAFF. The CDR3, as DNA: TGTGCCAGCGTCACTGGCCGGTCGAACACTGAAGCTTTCTTT.

This clonotype occurred a few times. The chain's CDR3 is CASRPLAPHLYF. The CDR3 nucleotides read TGTGCCAGCAGGCCGCTAGCGCCCCATCTGTACTTC. This chain connects TRBV6-5 to TRBJ2-7; D may be TRBD2 (6 bases). From germline, CDR1 is MNHEY and CDR2 SVGAGI. The CDR3 runs 12 residues. V was trimmed by 6 bases and J by 12 bases, leaving 18 bases between them.

The chain recombines TRBV5-6 with TRBJ1-5, with D possibly being TRBD1 (5 bases). V gave up 0 bases and J gave up 0 bases, with 10 bases separating them. This CDR3 comprises 16 residues. Germline V gene sequence: CDR1 SGHDT, CDR2 YYEEEE. CDR3 coding DNA: TGTGCCAGCAGCTTGGGGGGCGATTATAGCAATCAGCCCCAGCATTTT. Protein product: CASSLGGDYSNQPQHF.

This sequence joins TRBV5-1 and TRBJ2-3; 7 bases are a match to TRBD2. The CDR3 is 17 residues long. Germline trimming cut 7 bases from V and 2 bases from J; bases unmatched to any gene: 16. Germline loops: CDR1 SGHRS, CDR2 YFSETQ. This CDR3 reads CASGFGLAATFTDTQYF. CDR3 DNA: TGCGCCAGCGGGTTTGGCCTAGCGGCAACTTTCACAGATACGCAGTATTTT.

This clonotype appeared a few times. This sequence joins TRBV12-3 or TRBV12-4 and TRBJ1-2, with a weak D call TRBD1 (5 bases). The CDR3 spans 14 residues. The V end was cut by 3 bases, the J end by 2 bases, with 10 bases between. The CDR3 loop reads CASSFNRGNYGYTF. The CDR3 bases are TGTGCCAGCAGTTTTAATAGGGGCAACTATGGCTACACCTTC.

This clonotype was recorded a few times. The V and J genes are TRBV28 and TRBJ1-5; a possible D gene is TRBD1 (5 bases). Between the trimmed V and J ends, which lost 6 bases and 4 bases, there was a span of 16 bases. Germline CDR1 MDHEN, CDR2 SYDVKM. The CDR3 consists of 15 residues. The CDR3 is CASRFGDRKNQPQHF. CDR3 nucleotides: TGTGCCAGCAGATTCGGGGACCGAAAAAATCAGCCCCAGCATTTT.

This chain uses TRBV4-1 with TRBJ2-1; the D is unclear. Trimming stripped 4 bases from V and 9 bases from J, with 13 bases between. The CDR3 consists of 13 residues. Looked up from germline, CDR1 is MGHRA and CDR2 is YSYEKL. The CDR3 nucleotides are TGCGCCAGCAGCCGCCTAGGTTTCCCTGAGCAGTTCTTC. It yields the protein CASSRLGFPEQFF.